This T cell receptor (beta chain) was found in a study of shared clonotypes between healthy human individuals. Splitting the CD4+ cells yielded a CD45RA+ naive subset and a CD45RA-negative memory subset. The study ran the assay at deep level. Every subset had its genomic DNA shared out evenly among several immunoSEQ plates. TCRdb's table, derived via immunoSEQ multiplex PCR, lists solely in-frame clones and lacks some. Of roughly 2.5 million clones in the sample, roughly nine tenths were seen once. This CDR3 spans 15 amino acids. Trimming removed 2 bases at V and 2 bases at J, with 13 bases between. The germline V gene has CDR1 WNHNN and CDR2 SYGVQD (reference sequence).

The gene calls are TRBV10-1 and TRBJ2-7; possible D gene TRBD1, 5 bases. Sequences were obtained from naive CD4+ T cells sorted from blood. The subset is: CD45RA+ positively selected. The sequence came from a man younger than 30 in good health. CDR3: CASSEGKGPPYEQYF. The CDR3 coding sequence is TGCGCCAGCAGTGAGGGGAAGGGGCCCCCCTACGAGCAGTACTTC.